This TCR beta chain was sequenced in a study of CD8 T cells in Susac syndrome. Sequencing of TCR beta drew on CD8+ and CD4+ T cells from blood. The CDR3 length is 16 residues. Trimming at V came to 1 base and at J to 9 bases, leaving 7 bases not matched to a gene. Germline CDR1 is SGHRS and CDR2 is YFSETQ. RNA amounts of about 0.5 to 1 ug underwent reverse transcription with random hexamers. TCRdb passed the immunoSEQ multiplex PCR reads through MiXCR, listing each CDR3 protein once. The repertoire has almost 450,000 distinct CDR3 sequences, about 85% of them found once; the top ten carry roughly 0.11%.

The receptor was derived from a human donor with multiple sclerosis. Sequencing was performed on CD8+ T cells from PBMCs. The chain joins TRBV5-1 to TRBJ1-6, with 10 bases matching TRBD1. The CDR3 here is CASSLRTGGEGSPLHF. The CDR3 nucleotides read TGCGCCAGCAGCTTGAGGACAGGGGGAGAAGGTTCACCCCTCCACTTT.